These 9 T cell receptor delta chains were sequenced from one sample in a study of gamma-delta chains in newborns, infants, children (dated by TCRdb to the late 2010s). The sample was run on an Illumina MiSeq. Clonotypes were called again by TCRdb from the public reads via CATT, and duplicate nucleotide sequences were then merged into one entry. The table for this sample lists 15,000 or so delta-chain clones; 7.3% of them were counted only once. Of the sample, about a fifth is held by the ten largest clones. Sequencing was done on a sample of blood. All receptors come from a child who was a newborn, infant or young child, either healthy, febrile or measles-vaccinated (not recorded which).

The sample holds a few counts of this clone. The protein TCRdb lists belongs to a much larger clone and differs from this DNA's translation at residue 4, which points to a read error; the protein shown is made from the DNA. The CDR3 here is CACYTVGGPSSWDTRQMFF. In DNA form, the CDR3 reads TGTGCCTGTTACACCGTTGGGGGTCCCAGCTCCTGGGACACCCGACAGATGTTTTTC. The chain employs TRDV2 and TRDJ3; D is possibly TRDD3 (6 bases). Germline values: CDR1 GEAIGNYY, CDR2 EKD. This CDR3 comprises 19 residues.

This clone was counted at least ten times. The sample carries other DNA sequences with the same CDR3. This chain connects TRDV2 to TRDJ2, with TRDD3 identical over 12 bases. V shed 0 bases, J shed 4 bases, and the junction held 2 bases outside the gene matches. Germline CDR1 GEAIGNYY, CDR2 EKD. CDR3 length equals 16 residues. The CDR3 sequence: CACDTVLGDTTAQLFF. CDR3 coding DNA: TGTGCCTGTGACACCGTACTGGGGGATACGACAGCACAACTCTTCTTT.

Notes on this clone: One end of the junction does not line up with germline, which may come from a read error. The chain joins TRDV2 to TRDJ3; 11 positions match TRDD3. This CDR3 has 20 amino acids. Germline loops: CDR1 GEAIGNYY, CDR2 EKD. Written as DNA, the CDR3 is TGTGCCTGTGACAAAGTACTGGGGGATAGAAGCTCCTGTGACACCCGACAGATGTTTTTC. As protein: CACDKVLGDRSSCDTRQMFF.

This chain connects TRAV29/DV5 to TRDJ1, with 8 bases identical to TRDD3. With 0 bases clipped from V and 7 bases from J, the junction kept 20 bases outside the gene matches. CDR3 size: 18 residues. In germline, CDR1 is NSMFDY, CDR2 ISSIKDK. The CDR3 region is CAASARIGLTGILGKLIF. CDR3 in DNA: TGTGCAGCAAGCGCGCGTATCGGGCTAACGGGGATACTGGGTAAACTCATCTTT.

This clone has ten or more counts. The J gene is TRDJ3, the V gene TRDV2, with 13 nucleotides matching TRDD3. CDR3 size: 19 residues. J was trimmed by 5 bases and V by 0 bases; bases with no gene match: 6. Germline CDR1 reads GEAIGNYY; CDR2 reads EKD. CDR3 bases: TGTGCCTGTGACACCGTACTGGGGGATACGCGCCGGGACACCCGACAGATGTTTTTC. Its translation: CACDTVLGDTRRDTRQMFF.

Here the CDR3 reads CACDRVLGDRSSWDTRQMFF. CDR3 sequence (DNA): TGTGCCTGTGACCGAGTACTGGGGGATCGCTCCTCCTGGGACACCCGACAGATGTTTTTC. The chain uses TRDV2 and TRDJ3, with 10 bases matching TRDD3. Trimming at V came to 3 bases and at J to 0 bases, leaving 10 bases not matched to a gene. Germline loops: CDR1 GEAIGNYY, CDR2 EKD. There are 20 residues in the CDR3.

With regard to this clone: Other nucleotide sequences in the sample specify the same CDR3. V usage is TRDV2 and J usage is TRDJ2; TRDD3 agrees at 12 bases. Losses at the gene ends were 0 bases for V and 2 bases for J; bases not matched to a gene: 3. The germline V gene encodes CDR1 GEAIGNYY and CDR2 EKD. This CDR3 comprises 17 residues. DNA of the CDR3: TGTGCCTGTGACACCGTACTGGGGGATACCTTGACAGCACAACTCTTCTTT. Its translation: CACDTVLGDTLTAQLFF.

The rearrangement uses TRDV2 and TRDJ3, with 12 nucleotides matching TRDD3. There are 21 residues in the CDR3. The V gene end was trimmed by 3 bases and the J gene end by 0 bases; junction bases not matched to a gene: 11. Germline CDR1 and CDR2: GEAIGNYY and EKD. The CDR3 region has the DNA TGTGCCTGTGACTCCGTTACTGGGGGATACCCTCCCTCCTGGGACACCCGACAGATGTTTTTC. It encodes CACDSVTGGYPPSWDTRQMFF.

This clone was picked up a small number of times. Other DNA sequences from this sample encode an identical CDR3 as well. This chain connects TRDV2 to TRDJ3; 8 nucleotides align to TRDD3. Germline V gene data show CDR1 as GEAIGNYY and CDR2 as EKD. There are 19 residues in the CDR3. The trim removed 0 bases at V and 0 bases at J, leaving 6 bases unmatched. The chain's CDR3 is CACDTAGGPSSWDTRQMFF. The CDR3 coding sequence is TGTGCCTGTGACACCGCTGGGGGACCGAGCTCCTGGGACACCCGACAGATGTTTTTC.